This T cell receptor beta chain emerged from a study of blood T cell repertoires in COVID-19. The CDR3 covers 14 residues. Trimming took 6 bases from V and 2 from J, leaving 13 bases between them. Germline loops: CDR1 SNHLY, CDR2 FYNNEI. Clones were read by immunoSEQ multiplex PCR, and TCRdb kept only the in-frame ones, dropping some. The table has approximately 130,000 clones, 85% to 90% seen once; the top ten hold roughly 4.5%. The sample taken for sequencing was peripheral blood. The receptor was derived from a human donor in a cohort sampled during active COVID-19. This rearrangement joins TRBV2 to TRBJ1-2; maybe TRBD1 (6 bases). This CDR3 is CASRQDRTNYGYTF. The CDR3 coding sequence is TGTGCCAGCAGGCAGGACAGAACCAACTATGGCTACACCTTC.